This entry lists 3 T cell receptor beta chains sequenced from one sample in a study of spatial heterogeneity in lung cancer (dated by TCRdb to the late 2010s). Receptor libraries were prepared by 5' RACE. Sequenced using a NextSeq 500. TCRdb reran the public reads through fastp at Q25 and MiXCR, keeping productive beta chains. Rows are unified per CDR3 protein, each entry keeping the most common DNA and genes. Counted in this sample were roughly 18,000 distinct CDR3 sequences; around a tenth of them appeared once. The top ten clones comprise roughly 22% of the sample. No cognate antigen is known for these TCRs. Reading the label with the study, this specimen's time point is: sample taken at primary tumor resection. Broader findings and caveats from the paper: The tumor nonsynonymous mutation count correlated with the number of expanded intratumoral alpha and beta TCRs.

Sequencing used lung tumor tissue, obtained at surgery. The receptors were gathered from a female donor with early-stage non-small cell lung cancer.

This clonotype is medium-sized within its sample. With the library built for alpha chains, this beta chain is off target and its frequency is not meaningful. V usage is TRBV6-2 or TRBV6-3 and J usage is TRBJ2-4, with 7 positions matching TRBD1. Germline assignment: CDR1 MNHEY and CDR2 SVGEGT. J was trimmed by 6 bases and V by 4 bases; bases with no gene match: 3. The CDR3 spans 13 residues. The CDR3 loop is CASSSWTGNIQYF. The CDR3 DNA reads as TGTGCCAGCAGTTCGTGGACAGGAAACATTCAGTACTTC.

This clonotype was counted between two and nine times. With the library built for alpha chains, this beta chain is off target and its frequency is not meaningful. The genes are TRBV5-8 and TRBJ2-2; D is ambiguous. Germline loops: CDR1 SGHTS, CDR2 YDEGEE. CDR3 length equals 14 residues. Trimming cost V 8 bases and J 1 base, with 12 bases left between them. The CDR3 region is CARERTVNTGELFF. The CDR3 DNA reads as TGTGCCAGGGAACGGACGGTGAACACCGGGGAGCTGTTTTTT.

Concerning this clonotype itself: Given a much more abundant clone one base away, this may be a read error. The library was built for alpha chains, so this beta chain is an off-target read and its size means little. This chain uses TRBV9 with TRBJ1-3; D gene uncertain. The CDR3 extends over 13 amino acids. V dropped 0 bases and J dropped 7 bases, with 8 bases sitting between them. Germline CDR1 and CDR2: SGDLS and YYNGEE. CDR3 amino acids: CASSVALGNTIYF. CDR3 in DNA: TGTGCCAGCAGCGTAGCATTAGGCAACACCATATATTTT.